What follows are 5 T cell receptor beta chains derived from one specimen sequenced in a study of T cell responses to AZD1222 COVID-19 vaccine (TCRdb year 2021). In light of the paper, this sample's time point label describes: baseline before first vaccination. The library was prepared using the immunoSEQ multiplex PCR assay. Held by TCRdb, this immuneACCESS table contains in-frame sequences only and omits some clones. Under half of the omission traces to an unresolved V gene where checked; the cause of the rest is unknown. This sample lists 100,000 to 150,000 clones; 88% were detected once. Of the sample, 4.5% to 6% is held by the ten largest clones. The sequencing here drew on peripheral blood, taken on day 0 of AZD1222 vaccination. The source is an adult in good health.

The count of this clone is one. The chain's CDR3 is CASGLAPGAYHTDTQYF. The DNA of the CDR3 is TGTGCTAGTGGTTTGGCACCCGGGGCCTACCACACAGATACGCAGTATTTT. The rearrangement links TRBV12-5 to TRBJ2-3; the D gene could be TRBD1 or TRBD2 (5 bases each). V was pared by 1 base and J by 2 bases, with 16 bases between. Germline CDR1 and CDR2: LGHNT and FRNRAP. The CDR3 contains 17 residues.

The chain links TRBV28 to TRBJ2-7; D gene unclear. From germline, CDR1 is MDHEN and CDR2 SYDVKM. The V end was cut by 7 bases, the J end by 5 bases, with 12 bases between. The CDR3 sequence is 12 residues long. CDR3 DNA: TGTGCCAGCACCTCGGGCTGGGACGAGCAGTACTTC. Translation: CASTSGWDEQYF.

The CDR3: CASSLQGAGQGARNTEAFF. The CDR3 DNA reads as TGTGCCAGCAGCCTCCAAGGGGCGGGACAGGGGGCGCGGAACACTGAAGCTTTCTTT. V and J are TRBV3-1 (or the pseudogene TRBV3-2) and TRBJ1-1; TRBD1 aligns across 12 bases. The CDR3 loop spans 19 amino acids. Unmatched junction bases numbered 13, after V lost 4 bases and J lost 1 base. CDR1 and CDR2 from the germline V gene are LGHDT and YNNKEL (reference sequence).

The gene calls are TRBV7-3 and TRBJ2-5, with 7 positions matching TRBD2. The J segment lost 1 base and the V segment lost 2 bases, leaving 1 base of the junction unmatched. The V gene's germline CDR1 is SGHTA and CDR2 FQGTGA. CDR3 length equals 14 residues. The CDR3 is CASSLGGVQETQYF. CDR3 coding DNA: TGTGCCAGCAGCTTAGGGGGGGTCCAAGAGACCCAGTACTTC.

V gene TRBV13 combines with J gene TRBJ1-1; D gene ambiguous. Trimming left V 5 bases short and J 4 bases short, with 20 bases between. CDR1 and CDR2 (germline): PRHDT, FYEKMQ (reference sequence). CDR3 length: 16 amino acids. The CDR3 coding sequence is TGTGCCAGCAGCCCATTAGCCAGCCGGGAGGCCACTGAAGCTTTCTTT. Amino acid sequence: CASSPLASREATEAFF.